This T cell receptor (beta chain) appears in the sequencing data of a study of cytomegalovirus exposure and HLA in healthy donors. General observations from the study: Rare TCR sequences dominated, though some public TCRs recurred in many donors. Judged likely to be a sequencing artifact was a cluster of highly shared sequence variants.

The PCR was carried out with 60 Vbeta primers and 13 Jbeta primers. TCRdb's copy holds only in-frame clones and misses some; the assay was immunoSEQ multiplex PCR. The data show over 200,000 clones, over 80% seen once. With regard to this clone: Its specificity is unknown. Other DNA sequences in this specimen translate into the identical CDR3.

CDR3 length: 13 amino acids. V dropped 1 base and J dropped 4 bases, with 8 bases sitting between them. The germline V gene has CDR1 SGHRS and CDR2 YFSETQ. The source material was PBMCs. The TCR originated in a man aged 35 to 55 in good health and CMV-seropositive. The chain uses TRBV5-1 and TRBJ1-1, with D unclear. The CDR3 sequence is CASSLTGGTEAFF. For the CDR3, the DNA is TGCGCCAGCAGCTTGACTGGTGGCACTGAAGCTTTCTTT.